This paragraph reports one TCR beta chain. A single base separates this from a much larger clone, so it may be a read error. The CDR3 regions of TCR beta were amplified from RNA transcripts. HTBI primers were used for first-round RT-PCR of the TCR CDR3. TCRdb processed the multiplex PCR reads anew with MiXCR; each CDR3 protein has one entry. Among 360,000 or so distinct CDR3 sequences listed, 15% to 20% were seen once. The data derive from a study of T cells in Graves' hyperthyroidism and ophthalmopathy. This CDR3 comprises 13 residues. CDR1 DFQATT and CDR2 SNEGSKA come from the germline V gene (reference sequence).

The TCR was taken from a woman between 18 and 30 years old with Graves' hyperthyroidism. The V and J genes are TRBV20-1 and TRBJ2-7; D is perhaps TRBD2 (6 bases). Sequencing input: blood. CDR3: CSAPGEEPYEQCF. The CDR3 coding sequence is TGCAGTGCCCCGGGGGAGGAGCCCTACGAGCAGTGCTTC.